These T cell receptor beta chains were read from a single sample in a study of regulatory T cells in long-lasting Graves disease. Each CDR3 protein gets one entry after TCRdb re-called the multiplex PCR reads with MiXCR. The table shows about 420,000 distinct CDR3 sequences, with about 16% occurring only once. These sequences were also reported in another study, on T cells in Graves' hyperthyroidism and ophthalmopathy.

The input for sequencing was peripheral blood mononuclear cells (PBMCs), taken at new diagnosis, from a patient treated with antithyroid drugs. The origin of the receptors is a woman under 30 with Graves disease. The CDR3 runs from the conserved cysteine through the conserved F or W. The D gene is left open where the match is weak. Clone size is not always given. Where it is, it says once, few, many or a class for expanded clones.

J	D	V	size	CDR3	DNA
TRBJ2-3	TRBD2	TRBV19	few	CASSIPGLVTDTQYF	TGTGCCAGTAGTATACCGGGACTAGTCACAGATACGCAGTATTTT
TRBJ2-7	TRBD2	TRBV7-2	many	CASSLGLAGGLEQYF	TGTGCCAGCAGCTTAGGGCTAGCGGGGGGGCTTGAGCAGTACTTC
TRBJ2-3	TRBD2	TRBV10-2	NA	CATTSGRSTDTQYF	TGCGCCACCACTAGCGGGAGAAGCACAGATACGCAGTATTTT
TRBJ2-1	NA	TRBV7-2	many	CASSFASARIDEQFF	TGTGCCAGCAGCTTCGCTAGCGCCCGAATCGATGAGCAGTTCTTC
TRBJ1-4	NA	TRBV27	few	CASGATNEKLFF	TGTGCCAGCGGTGCAACTAATGAAAAACTGTTTTTT
TRBJ1-2	NA	TRBV18	few	CASSPLGPGADESNYGYTF	TGTGCCAGCTCACCACTAGGACCTGGAGCAGATGAATCTAACTATGGCTACACCTTC
TRBJ1-4	TRBD1	TRBV2	many	CASRHSGTGDEKLFF	TGTGCCAGCAGACATAGTGGGACAGGGGATGAAAAACTGTTTTTT
TRBJ1-5	TRBD1	TRBV12-3/TRBV12-4	many	CASSITGGGQPQHF	TGTGCCAGCAGTATAACAGGGGGCGGTCAGCCCCAGCATTTT
TRBJ1-1	NA	TRBV12-3/TRBV12-4	many	CASSLMEGLEAFF	TGTGCCAGCAGTTTAATGGAGGGGCTGGAAGCTTTCTTT
TRBJ2-5	NA	TRBV27	many	CASTTYPQETQYF	TGTGCCAGTACCACGTACCCCCAAGAGACCCAGTACTTC
TRBJ2-7	NA	TRBV12-3/TRBV12-4	many	CASSLFGGGYEQYF	TGTGCCAGCAGTTTGTTCGGGGGAGGCTACGAGCAGTACTTC